The 22 T cell receptor beta chains below were found in one sample sequenced in a study of OX40 agonist ivuxolimab in advanced cancers. The library relied on the immunoSEQ multiplex PCR assay. Not all clones reach the TCRdb copy of this immuneACCESS table, which keeps in-frame sequences only. Checked studies attribute under half of the gap to unresolved V genes and leave the rest unexplained. This sample lists about 21,000 clones; about 85% were detected once. 37% of the sample is held by the ten biggest clonotypes. Sequenced material: CD4+ or CD8+ T cells sorted from blood, taken in a trial of the OX40 agonist ivuxolimab. The receptor set was obtained from an adult with an advanced solid tumor such as melanoma, head and neck, liver or kidney cancer.

J is TRBJ2-1 and V is TRBV2; D might be TRBD2 (5 bases). The CDR3 is made up of 12 amino acids. The V and J ends lost 8 bases and 6 bases respectively, with 11 bases between them. CDR1 is SNHLY, CDR2 FYNNEI, per germline. The CDR3 region has the DNA TGTGCCAGCTGGGAGACGTCCAATGAGCAGTTCTTC. It translates to CASWETSNEQFF. The variable domain in full, completed from reference TRBV2 and TRBJ2-1, reads EPEVTQTPSHQVTQMGQEVILRCVPISNHLYFYWYRQILGQKVEFLVSFYNNEISEKSEIFDDQFSVERPDGSNFTLKIRSTKLEDSAMYFCASWETSNEQFFGPGTRLTVL.

V usage is TRBV7-6 and J usage is TRBJ2-7; weak D call: TRBD2 (6 bases). Trimming left V 5 bases short and J 6 bases short, with 14 bases between. Germline-derived CDR1 and CDR2 are SGHVS and FNYEAQ. This CDR3 is 13 amino acids long. The CDR3 loop reads CASSPEAGLEQYF. The DNA of the CDR3 is TGTGCCAGCAGCCCCGAGGCGGGGCTCGAGCAGTACTTC.

V is TRBV5-6 and J is TRBJ2-1; 10 bases are shared with TRBD2. This CDR3 comprises 16 residues. CDR1 is SGHDT, CDR2 YYEEEE, per germline. The ends lost 2 bases at V and 5 bases at J; junction bases unmatched: 7. CDR3 DNA: TGTGCCAGCAGCTTAGCGGGGGGGCCGAGGGACAATGAGCAGTTCTTC. Protein product: CASSLAGGPRDNEQFF.

The V and J genes are TRBV7-8 and TRBJ2-7; 7 bases are shared with TRBD1. The CDR3 has 14 amino acids. Germline CDR1 reads SGHVS; CDR2 reads FQNEAQ. J lost 6 bases, V lost 5 bases, and 10 bases had no gene match. The CDR3 sequence is CASSLALTGSEQYF. The CDR3 region has the DNA TGTGCCAGCAGCCTTGCTTTGACAGGGAGCGAGCAGTACTTC.

Regarding this clone: A read error may produce the germline difference seen at one junction end. V gene TRBV7-9 combines with J gene TRBJ2-7; D remains unclear. Germline CDR1 SEHNR, CDR2 FQNEAQ (reference sequence). The CDR3 runs to 12 residues. This CDR3 reads CASSIALYEQYF. The DNA for the CDR3 is TGTGCCAGCAGCATAGCACTCTACGAGCAGTACTTC.

This clone was counted once. The V call is TRBV10-2, the J call TRBJ2-1; a possible D gene is TRBD1 (6 bases). Germline V lookup: CDR1 WSHSY, CDR2 SAAADI. V dropped 6 bases and J dropped 0 bases, with 9 bases sitting between them. This CDR3 has 14 amino acids. The CDR3: CASSRDTSYNEQFF. The CDR3 DNA is TGCGCCAGCAGCCGGGACACCTCCTACAATGAGCAGTTCTTC.

The chain carries TRBV13 and TRBJ1-1; a possible D gene is TRBD1 (6 bases). This CDR3 has 13 residues. V dropped 4 bases and J dropped 13 bases, with 19 bases sitting between them. CDR1 PRHDT and CDR2 FYEKMQ come from the germline V gene (reference sequence). CDR3: CASSSGGRTAFFF. CDR3 in DNA: TGTGCCAGCAGCTCGGGAGGGCGGACAGCCTTTTTCTTT. The entire variable domain, with the rest obtained from reference TRBV13 and TRBJ1-1, is as follows: AAGVIQSPRHLIKEKRETATLKCYPIPRHDTVYWYQQGPGQDPQFLISFYEKMQSDKGSIPDRFSAQQFSDYHSELNMSSLELGDSALYFCASSSGGRTAFFFGQGTRLTVV.

This clone was seen once. This chain uses TRBV4-2 with TRBJ2-7; possible D gene TRBD2, 5 bases. This CDR3 spans 14 amino acids. V was trimmed by 5 bases and J by 3 bases, leaving 14 bases between them. CDR1 is LGHNA, CDR2 YNFKEQ, per germline. Here the CDR3 reads CASSAEVPNYEQYF. CDR3 nucleotides: TGTGCCAGCAGCGCGGAGGTTCCAAACTACGAGCAGTACTTC.

This rearrangement joins TRBV6-5 to TRBJ2-1; 7 bases agree with TRBD2. The CDR3 is made up of 15 amino acids. Germline values: CDR1 MNHEY, CDR2 SVGAGI. V was pared by 0 bases and J by 5 bases, with 4 bases of the junction left unmatched. The CDR3 is CASSYSGTNHNEQFF. The CDR3 DNA reads as TGTGCCAGCAGTTACTCCGGGACTAACCACAATGAGCAGTTCTTC.

The gene calls are TRBV6-5 and TRBJ1-1, with D hard to call. The V gene's germline CDR1 is MNHEY and CDR2 SVGAGI. V was pared by 2 bases and J by 0 bases, with 13 bases between. The CDR3 is 16 residues long. CDR3 nucleotides: TGTGCCAGCAGTTACACGGGTCCCCACATGAACACTGAAGCTTTCTTT. Translated: CASSYTGPHMNTEAFF.

This clone was observed once. The V call is TRBV7-2, the J call TRBJ2-7, with 9 bases lining up with TRBD2. Germline-derived CDR1 and CDR2 are SGHTA and FQGNSA. Trimming took 11 bases from V and 7 from J; bases not matched to a gene: 12. The CDR3 covers 13 residues. CDR3 coding DNA: TGTGCCTGTCAGCGGGGGGCCCTGGGGGAGCAGTACTTC. Its protein product is CACQRGALGEQYF.

The sample holds one count of this clone. The rearrangement joins TRBV21-1 to TRBJ2-1. TRBV21-1 corresponds to a pseudogene. The CDR3 loop spans 16 amino acids. The CDR3 is CASSTETGSTGNEQFF. As DNA, the CDR3 is TGTGCCAGCAGCACCGAAACAGGAAGCACGGGGAATGAGCAGTTCTTC.

V is TRBV7-9 and J is TRBJ2-7; 10 nucleotides line up with TRBD1. This CDR3 contains 16 residues. Germline-derived CDR1 and CDR2 are SEHNR and FQNEAQ (reference sequence). With 2 bases clipped from V and 3 bases from J, the junction kept 7 bases outside the gene matches. CDR3 loop: CASSLPGQGENYEQYF. In nucleotides, the CDR3 is TGTGCCAGCAGCTTACCAGGACAGGGGGAAAACTACGAGCAGTACTTC.

The chain combines TRBV7-7 with TRBJ2-7, with a possible D match to TRBD2 (6 bases). The germline gives CDR1 SSHAT, CDR2 FNYEAQ (reference sequence). V lost 0 bases to trimming and J lost 6 bases, with 6 bases between them. The CDR3 length is 12 residues. The CDR3 bases are TGTGCCAGCAGCTTAGCGGGGGGCGAGCAGTACTTC. Translated: CASSLAGGEQYF.

V gene TRBV7-9 combines with J gene TRBJ1-2, with 10 bases lining up with TRBD1. Germline assignment: CDR1 SEHNR and CDR2 FQNEAQ (reference sequence). Germline trimming cut 5 bases from V and 3 bases from J; bases unmatched to any gene: 9. There are 16 residues in the CDR3. The chain's CDR3 is CASSPHGDRGDYGYTF. In DNA, the CDR3 is TGTGCCAGCAGCCCGCACGGGGACAGGGGAGACTATGGCTACACCTTC.

This CDR3 reads CASSQEALAGGPDEQFF. The CDR3 nucleotides are TGCGCCAGCAGCCAAGAGGCTCTAGCGGGGGGGCCCGATGAGCAGTTCTTC. V is TRBV4-1 and J is TRBJ2-1, with 12 bases that match TRBD2. The CDR3 sequence is 17 residues long. CDR1 and CDR2 (germline): MGHRA, YSYEKL. Trimming took 0 bases from V and 8 from J; bases not matched to a gene: 8.

This clone was seen once. V and J are TRBV2 and TRBJ2-5; maybe TRBD1 (6 bases). Trimming cost V 6 bases and J 4 bases, with 15 bases left between them. Germline V gene lookup returns CDR1 SNHLY and CDR2 FYNNEI. The CDR3 loop spans 14 amino acids. DNA of the CDR3: TGTGCCAGCAGGGGACAAGGGGGTGGAGAGACCCAGTACTTC. It codes for CASRGQGGGETQYF.

The rearrangement joins TRBV2 to TRBJ2-4, with TRBD1 as a possible D gene (5 bases). Looked up from germline, CDR1 is SNHLY and CDR2 is FYNNEI. The CDR3 totals 18 residues. Trimming removed 4 bases at V and 0 bases at J, with 19 bases between. The CDR3 here is CASSVESGQTIAKNIQYF. CDR3 DNA sequence: TGTGCCAGCAGTGTTGAGTCCGGACAAACTATAGCCAAAAACATTCAGTACTTC.

The chain joins TRBV5-1 to TRBJ1-1; possibly TRBD1 for D (5 bases). Germline-derived CDR1 and CDR2 are SGHRS and YFSETQ. The CDR3 length is 14 residues. V was shortened by 7 bases and J by 1 base, with 14 bases between the two germline ends. The CDR3: CASHFGAENTEAFF. The CDR3 nucleotides read TGCGCCAGCCACTTCGGGGCGGAGAACACTGAAGCTTTCTTT.

V gene TRBV5-1 combines with J gene TRBJ1-2, with D possibly being TRBD1 (5 bases). Between the trimmed V and J ends, which lost 0 bases and 4 bases, there was a span of 19 bases. From germline, CDR1 is SGHRS and CDR2 YFSETQ. The CDR3 runs to 17 residues. The CDR3 loop is CASSLEGLGVGGYGYTF. The CDR3 bases are TGCGCCAGCAGCTTGGAAGGTCTGGGGGTCGGGGGCTATGGCTACACCTTC. The complete variable domain, with remaining parts taken from reference TRBV5-1 and TRBJ1-2, reads KAGVTQTPRYLIKTRGQQVTLSCSPISGHRSVSWYQQTPGQGLQFLFEYFSETQRNKGNFPGRFSGRQFSNSRSEMNVSTLELGDSALYLCASSLEGLGVGGYGYTFGSGTRLTVV.

The chain links TRBV6-5 to TRBJ1-6; TRBD1 agrees at 7 bases. Per germline, CDR1 MNHEY and CDR2 SVGAGI. V trimming: 6 bases; J trimming: 4 bases; junction bases outside the gene matches: 6. The CDR3 spans 15 residues. The CDR3 loop reads CASRAGGEYNSPLHF. In DNA, the CDR3 is TGTGCCAGCAGGGCAGGGGGGGAGTATAATTCACCCCTCCACTTT.

This clone was observed once. One end of the junction is discordant with germline, which a read error may explain. The genes are TRBV6-5 and TRBJ2-7; possibly TRBD1 for D (5 bases). The CDR3 is 14 residues long. Germline V lookup: CDR1 MNHEY, CDR2 SVGAGI. Here the CDR3 DNA reads TGTGCCAGCGGTTACTCCGGCAGGGCCTACGAGCAGTACTTC. Translating gives CASGYSGRAYEQYF.